This passage covers 11 T cell receptor beta chains from one sample sequenced in a study of blood T cell repertoires in COVID-19 (dated by TCRdb to the early 2020s). Receptors were amplified or captured by the immunoSEQ multiplex PCR assay. As stored in TCRdb, this immuneACCESS dataset retains in-frame rearrangements with V and J assigned. A fraction of the clones does not appear; measured against another copy, unresolved V genes explain less than half of the discrepancy, and the remainder lacks a known reason. This sample is represented by fewer than 500,000 clones; 87% of them were singletons. Under 2% of the sample comes from the top ten. The specimen sequenced was PBMCs or T cells enriched from blood (not recorded which). The receptor set was obtained from a woman younger than 35 with acute COVID-19.

The V gene is TRBV27, the J gene TRBJ2-7; D is ambiguous. There are 13 residues in the CDR3. V lost 5 bases to trimming and J lost 0 bases, with 8 bases between them. CDR1 and CDR2 (germline): MNHEY, SMNVEV (reference sequence). The CDR3 region has the DNA TGTGCCAGCAGTCCTGTAGCCTCCTACGAGCAGTACTTC. Translating gives CASSPVASYEQYF.

This chain joins TRBV3-1 (or the pseudogene TRBV3-2) and TRBJ1-3; tentatively, D is TRBD1 (5 bases). CDR1 is LGHDT and CDR2 is YNNKEL in the germline V gene (reference sequence). Trimming took off 8 bases at V and 0 bases at J, with 23 bases between the two ends. CDR3 length: 18 amino acids. In DNA, the CDR3 is TGTGCCAGCGGTTTCAACCTCCCGACGGGGGGCTCTGGAAACACCATATATTTT. This sequence encodes CASGFNLPTGGSGNTIYF.

J is TRBJ2-5 and V is TRBV7-8; 9 bases map to TRBD2. The CDR3 spans 17 residues. Germline V gives CDR1 SGHVS, CDR2 FQNEAQ. V was pared by 5 bases and J by 3 bases, with 13 bases of the junction left unmatched. The CDR3 spells CASSRGVAGAREETQYF. In nucleotides, the CDR3 is TGTGCCAGCAGCCGCGGGGTAGCGGGAGCAAGGGAAGAGACCCAGTACTTC.

The chain recombines TRBV14 with TRBJ1-5, with 9 nucleotides matching TRBD1. CDR1 is SGHDN, CDR2 FVKESK, per germline. Trimming at V came to 4 bases and at J to 4 bases, leaving 5 bases not matched to a gene. The CDR3 loop spans 15 amino acids. CDR3 sequence: CASSPDRGGNQPQHF. Written as DNA, the CDR3 is TGTGCCAGCAGCCCGGACAGGGGAGGAAATCAGCCCCAGCATTTT.

This clone was observed a single time. The chain carries TRBV6-1 and TRBJ2-7, with TRBD1 matching over 8 bases. The CDR3 has 14 amino acids. Trimming removed 1 base from V and 4 bases from J; junction bases left unmatched: 3. Germline CDR1 and CDR2: MNHNS and SASEGT. The CDR3 reads CASSEGGQAYEQYF. The CDR3, as DNA: TGTGCCAGCAGTGAAGGGGGACAGGCATACGAGCAGTACTTC.

This clone was seen just once. This chain links TRBV3-1 (or the pseudogene TRBV3-2) with TRBJ1-1, with 9 bases aligning to TRBD1. V was pared by 6 bases and J by 7 bases, with 9 bases of the junction left unmatched. CDR1 is LGHDT and CDR2 is YNNKEL in the germline V gene (reference sequence). The CDR3 sequence is 14 residues long. The CDR3 loop reads CASRATGGGGEAFF. The CDR3 bases are TGTGCCAGCAGGGCGACAGGGGGAGGAGGTGAAGCTTTCTTT.

CDR3 nucleotides: TGCGCCAGCAGCTTGATCGGGACAGGGGGCTACGAGCAGTACTTC. Protein sequence: CASSLIGTGGYEQYF. The gene calls are TRBV5-1 and TRBJ2-7; 11 positions agree with TRBD1. The CDR3 is 15 residues long. Germline V gives CDR1 SGHRS, CDR2 YFSETQ. With 1 base clipped from V and 3 bases from J, the junction kept 3 bases outside the gene matches.

The chain uses TRBV20-1 and TRBJ2-1; perhaps TRBD2 as D (6 bases). Trimming took off 6 bases at V and 10 bases at J, with 13 bases between the two ends. Germline assignment: CDR1 DFQATT and CDR2 SNEGSKA (reference sequence). The length of the CDR3 is 11 residues. CDR3 protein: CSARLVVEQFF. CDR3 nucleotides: TGCAGTGCAAGACTAGTTGTCGAGCAGTTCTTC.

This clone was seen at least ten times. This chain connects TRBV2 to TRBJ2-2, with 7 bases fitting TRBD2. This CDR3 region has 15 residues. The J segment lost 3 bases and the V segment lost 4 bases, leaving 5 bases of the junction unmatched. CDR1 and CDR2 from the germline V gene are SNHLY and FYNNEI. CDR3 nucleotide sequence: TGTGCCAGCAGTGCTAGCGGAGGATACACCGGGGAGCTGTTTTTT. It translates to CASSASGGYTGELFF.

The V and J genes are TRBV28 and TRBJ1-1, with TRBD1 as a possible D gene (6 bases). Germline V gene data show CDR1 as MDHEN and CDR2 as SYDVKM. This CDR3 has 13 residues. V was shortened by 4 bases and J by 4 bases, with 10 bases between the two germline ends. The DNA for the CDR3 is TGTGCCAGCAGTTCGGGACAAATCACTGAAGCTTTCTTT. Translated, it gives CASSSGQITEAFF. The variable domain in full, with the rest retrieved from reference TRBV28 and TRBJ1-1, is DVKVTQSSRYLVKRTGEKVFLECVQDMDHENMFWYRQDPGLGLRLIYFSYDVKMKEKGDIPEGYSVSREKKERFSLILESASTNQTSMYLCASSSGQITEAFFGQGTRLTVV.

V gene TRBV2 combines with J gene TRBJ1-1; 7 nucleotides agree with TRBD1. The V segment lost 6 bases and the J segment 6 bases; nucleotides outside the gene matches: 10. The CDR3 extends over 14 amino acids. Germline CDR1 and CDR2: SNHLY and FYNNEI. In DNA, the CDR3 is TGTGCCAGCAGCCGCTGGGACAGCCACCCTGAAGCTTTCTTT. Its protein is CASSRWDSHPEAFF.